A selection of T cell receptor beta chains follows, all from one sample in a study of blood T cell repertoires in COVID-19. The assay was immunoSEQ multiplex PCR, and TCRdb's table has in-frame clones only and misses some. The sample carries a few hundred thousand clones, 88% recorded once. Source material: PBMCs or T cells enriched from blood (not recorded which). The receptors were gathered from a woman aged 55-69 years in a cohort exposed to, infected with or recovered from COVID-19 (not recorded which). Each CDR3 is given with its conserved first and last residue.

v_call cdr3_aa
TRBV5-1 CASSLEGGSNEQFF
TRBV5-1 CASSLMTSGSSEQFF
TRBV28 CASSLIGYTEAFF
TRBV6-5 CASTATGTGNTEAFF
TRBV5-1 CASSVTPATNEKLFF
TRBV28 CASGVYGEQYF
TRBV5-1 CASTRQEPPDGYTF
TRBV28 CASSASENTQYF
TRBV7-2 CASSYGLAGGTDTQYF
TRBV7-9 CASSSLSRQGSAYEQYF
TRBV28 CASSTRQGQFSGANVLTF
TRBV7-3 CASSFQQGNEQYF
TRBV6-5 CASSYSMDRVSYEQYF